A single sample gave rise to the 22 T cell receptor beta chains below, sequenced in a study of blood T cells in healthy people across ages. Using a J-beta primer mix together with a sample-barcoded 5' primer, a second PCR was run for about 6 to 12 cycles. MiXCR was run by TCRdb on the 5' RACE reads, yielding one entry per CDR3 protein. This table has about 290,000 distinct CDR3 sequences, roughly 26% appearing once. Sequencing was performed on blood. The source of these receptors is a woman in her 70s in good health.

There are many counts of this clonotype. This chain joins TRBV28 and TRBJ2-5; TRBD1 might be the D (5 bases). The CDR3 runs 14 residues. V was shortened by 8 bases and J by 4 bases, with 17 bases between the two germline ends. The germline V gene encodes CDR1 MDHEN and CDR2 SYDVKM. The CDR3 sequence is CASELGPGRETQYF. The CDR3 nucleotides are TGTGCCAGCGAATTGGGGCCCGGCCGAGAGACCCAGTACTTC.

Worth noting for this clonotype: A much larger clone is a single base away; this may be a read error. V and J are TRBV29-1 and TRBJ1-1; D gene uncertain. Germline V lookup: CDR1 SQVTM, CDR2 ANQGSEA. With 3 bases removed from V and 6 bases from J, the gap between germline ends came to 11 bases. The CDR3 length is 12 residues. Written as DNA, the CDR3 is TGCAGCGTTGACCCGAGGTGGCCTGAAGCTTTCTTT. It translates to CSVDPRWPEAFF.

This clonotype was detected many times. The chain uses TRBV6-4 and TRBJ2-5; 11 bases line up with TRBD2. Matching the DNA end better, TRBJ2-1 makes the J call doubtful. Germline CDR1 is MRHNA and CDR2 is SNTAGT. This CDR3 is built from 16 residues. In nucleotides, the CDR3 is TGTGCCAGCAGTGACTCGCCTACTAGCGGGAGTGGTGAGCAGTTCTTC. Translated, it gives CASSDSPTSGSGEQFF.

The table lists this clonotype with a few counts. The rearrangement uses TRBV14 and TRBJ2-1; D uncertain. V lost 4 bases and J lost 0, with 13 bases in between. The CDR3 contains 16 residues. Germline V gene sequence: CDR1 SGHDN, CDR2 FVKESK. DNA of the CDR3: TGTGCCAGCAGCCCCCGACTCTACGGCTCCTACAATGAGCAGTTCTTC. Translation: CASSPRLYGSYNEQFF.

This clonotype has just a few counts. V gene TRBV3-1 combines with J gene TRBJ1-6; D gene uncertain. The germline V gene encodes CDR1 LGHDT and CDR2 YNNKEL (reference sequence). The CDR3 runs 16 residues. Between the trimmed V and J ends, which lost 0 bases and 4 bases, there was a span of 10 bases. Here the CDR3 reads CASSQDLTEYNSPLHF. As DNA, the CDR3 is TGTGCCAGCAGCCAAGATTTGACGGAGTATAATTCACCCCTCCACTTT. The full variable domain, its missing parts supplied by reference TRBV3-1 and TRBJ1-6, is DTAVSQTPKYLVTQMGNDKSIKCEQNLGHDTMYWYKQDSKKFLKIMFSYNNKELIINETVPNRFSPKSPDKAHLNLHINSLELGDSAVYFCASSQDLTEYNSPLHFGNGTRLTVT.

The chain joins TRBV6-6 to TRBJ2-3; D uncertain. The V end was cut by 5 bases, the J end by 6 bases, with 9 bases between. The germline CDR1 and CDR2 sequences are MNHNY and SVGAGI (reference sequence). The length of the CDR3 is 12 residues. The CDR3 reads CASSKLVDTQYF. In DNA form, the CDR3 reads TGTGCCAGCAGTAAGTTAGTGGATACGCAGTATTTT.

The chain has TRBV7-9 and TRBJ1-1; a weak D match, TRBD1 (5 bases). This CDR3 region has 13 residues. In germline, CDR1 is SEHNR, CDR2 FQNEAQ (reference sequence). The V and J ends lost 5 bases and 7 bases respectively, with 14 bases between them. The CDR3 DNA is TGTGCCAGCAGCCCTGGGGGGTACGGTGAAGCTTTCTTT. Protein: CASSPGGYGEAFF.

This clonotype was counted only a few times. This chain links TRBV3-1 with TRBJ1-6; TRBD1 matches at 7 bases. Germline lookup yields CDR1 LGHDT and CDR2 YNNKEL (reference sequence). This CDR3 is 15 amino acids long. V shed 1 base, J shed 7 bases, and the junction held 4 bases outside the gene matches. CDR3 in amino acids: CASSQGQGWNSPLHF. The CDR3 nucleotides read TGTGCCAGCAGCCAAGGACAGGGCTGGAATTCACCCCTCCACTTT.

This clonotype was seen repeatedly, ten times or more. The gene calls are TRBV6-5 and TRBJ2-2; perhaps TRBD1 as D (5 bases). This CDR3 contains 15 residues. V lost 2 bases and J lost 6, with 13 bases in between. The germline V gene has CDR1 MNHEY and CDR2 SVGAGI. The CDR3 DNA is TGTGCCAGCAGTTACCGGGCCCAAGGGGCCGGGGAGCTGTTTTTT. Protein: CASSYRAQGAGELFF.

The chain links TRBV15 to TRBJ2-1, with D tentatively TRBD1 (6 bases). This CDR3 has 12 amino acids. V dropped 6 bases and J dropped 7 bases, with 10 bases sitting between them. Germline lookup yields CDR1 LNHNV and CDR2 YYDKDF (reference sequence). CDR3 nucleotides: TGTGCCACCAGGGGGGCTGAGAATGAGCAGTTCTTC. Translating it yields CATRGAENEQFF.

The rearrangement uses TRBV6-6 and TRBJ1-4; D remains ambiguous. The germline V gene has CDR1 MNHNY and CDR2 SVGAGI (reference sequence). V was trimmed by 5 bases and J by 6 bases, leaving 13 bases between them. The CDR3 runs to 14 residues. CDR3 sequence reads: CASSLQRVDEKLFF. DNA of the CDR3: TGTGCCAGCAGTCTACAGAGGGTGGATGAAAAACTGTTTTTT.

This clonotype was found many times. The chain employs TRBV5-1 and TRBJ2-7; possible D gene TRBD1, 6 bases. The CDR3 is 14 amino acids. CDR1 and CDR2 from the germline V gene are SGHRS and YFSETQ. Trimming pared 0 bases from V and 6 bases from J, leaving 13 bases between. In nucleotides, the CDR3 is TGCGCCAGCAGCTTGGTGCAGGGGATCAGCGAGCAGTACTTC. The encoded protein is CASSLVQGISEQYF.

The CDR3 sequence: CASSPRDSSGNTIYF. In nucleotides, the CDR3 is TGTGCCAGCAGTCCGCGGGACAGCTCTGGAAACACCATATATTTT. V usage is TRBV6-6 and J usage is TRBJ1-3; 7 bases fit TRBD1. With V trimmed by 5 bases and J by 0 bases, 4 bases remained unmatched. The CDR3 loop spans 15 amino acids. Per germline, CDR1 MNHNY and CDR2 SVGAGI (reference sequence).

This clonotype has a handful of counts. The chain uses TRBV20-1 and TRBJ2-3; D is perhaps TRBD1 (6 bases). Trimming cost V 8 bases and J 2 bases, with 14 bases left between them. In germline, CDR1 is DFQATT, CDR2 SNEGSKA (reference sequence). The CDR3 covers 13 residues. CDR3 sequence reads: CSPYREDTDTQYF. The CDR3 DNA reads as TGCAGTCCTTACAGGGAAGACACAGATACGCAGTATTTT.

There are a few counts of this clonotype. The CDR3 here is CASSLRQGRNYGYTF. The CDR3 coding sequence is TGTGCCAGCAGTTTACGACAGGGTCGGAACTATGGCTACACCTTC. The chain combines TRBV28 with TRBJ1-2; 7 nucleotides match TRBD1. From germline, CDR1 is MDHEN and CDR2 SYDVKM. V lost 2 bases to trimming and J lost 2 bases; unmatched junction nucleotides: 5. The CDR3 covers 15 residues.

V usage is TRBV29-1 and J usage is TRBJ2-5; D not certain. The end of the DNA fits TRBJ2-7 better, so the J call may be wrong. Germline CDR1 SQVTM, CDR2 ANQGSEA. This CDR3 spans 12 amino acids. The DNA of the CDR3 is TGCAGCGTCTACGAGACGGTCCACGAGCAGTACTTC. Translated, it gives CSVYETVHEQYF.

CDR3 region: CSASVRLNTEAFF. The CDR3 DNA follows: TGCAGTGCTAGTGTGCGGTTAAACACTGAAGCTTTCTTT. The chain joins TRBV20-1 to TRBJ1-1, with D unclear. The CDR3 is made up of 13 amino acids. The V gene lost 3 bases and the J gene lost 2 bases, with 10 bases spanning the gap. Germline V gives CDR1 DFQATT, CDR2 SNEGSKA (reference sequence).

V is TRBV28 and J is TRBJ2-1; D might be TRBD1 or TRBD2, each matching 5 bases. The CDR3 has 15 amino acids. Trimming took off 2 bases at V and 5 bases at J, with 13 bases between the two ends. In germline, CDR1 is MDHEN, CDR2 SYDVKM. CDR3 sequence (DNA): TGTGCCAGCAGTTTAACGGGACCGTCCGACAATGAGCAGTTCTTC. It codes for CASSLTGPSDNEQFF.

Concerning this clonotype itself: The junction shows a germline mismatch at one end, possibly a read error. V and J are TRBV28 and TRBJ1-5; 8 nucleotides agree with TRBD1. Germline V gene sequence: CDR1 MDHEN, CDR2 SYDVKM. This CDR3 comprises 14 residues. In DNA, the CDR3 is TGTGCCAGCATTTTACAGGGGGGCAATCAGCCCCAGCATTTT. Its translation: CASILQGGNQPQHF. Based on the CDR3 plus reference TRBV28 and TRBJ1-5, the full variable domain is DVKVTQSSRYLVKRTGEKVFLECVQDMDHENMFWYRQDPGLGLRLIYFSYDVKMKEKGDIPEGYSVSREKKERFSLILESASTNQTSMYLCASILQGGNQPQHFGDGTRLSIL.

This clonotype was detected a few times. The V gene is TRBV3-1, the J gene TRBJ2-7; D is possibly TRBD2 (6 bases). Germline V gene lookup returns CDR1 LGHDT and CDR2 YNNKEL (reference sequence). CDR3 length: 15 amino acids. Trimming stripped 0 bases from V and 4 bases from J, with 13 bases between. CDR3 loop: CASSQEGRRGYEQYF. The CDR3 region has the DNA TGTGCCAGCAGCCAAGAGGGACGGAGGGGTTACGAGCAGTACTTC.

The genes are TRBV4-1 and TRBJ2-7, with D possibly matching TRBD1 (5 bases). Trimming cost V 0 bases and J 3 bases, with 9 bases left between them. The germline CDR1 and CDR2 sequences are MGHRA and YSYEKL. The CDR3 spans 14 residues. The CDR3 sequence is CASSQELRDYEQYF. The CDR3 DNA is TGCGCCAGCAGCCAAGAGCTCAGGGACTACGAGCAGTACTTC.

V gene TRBV2 combines with J gene TRBJ1-5; D call uncertain. In germline, CDR1 is SNHLY, CDR2 FYNNEI. CDR3 length equals 14 residues. Trimming took off 6 bases at V and 3 bases at J, with 12 bases between the two ends. CDR3 loop: CASRSTSVNQPQHF. The CDR3 nucleotides read TGTGCCAGCAGGTCGACCAGCGTCAATCAGCCCCAGCATTTT. Drawing the rest from reference TRBV2 and TRBJ1-5, the complete variable domain is EPEVTQTPSHQVTQMGQEVILRCVPISNHLYFYWYRQILGQKVEFLVSFYNNEISEKSEIFDDQFSVERPDGSNFTLKIRSTKLEDSAMYFCASRSTSVNQPQHFGDGTRLSIL.